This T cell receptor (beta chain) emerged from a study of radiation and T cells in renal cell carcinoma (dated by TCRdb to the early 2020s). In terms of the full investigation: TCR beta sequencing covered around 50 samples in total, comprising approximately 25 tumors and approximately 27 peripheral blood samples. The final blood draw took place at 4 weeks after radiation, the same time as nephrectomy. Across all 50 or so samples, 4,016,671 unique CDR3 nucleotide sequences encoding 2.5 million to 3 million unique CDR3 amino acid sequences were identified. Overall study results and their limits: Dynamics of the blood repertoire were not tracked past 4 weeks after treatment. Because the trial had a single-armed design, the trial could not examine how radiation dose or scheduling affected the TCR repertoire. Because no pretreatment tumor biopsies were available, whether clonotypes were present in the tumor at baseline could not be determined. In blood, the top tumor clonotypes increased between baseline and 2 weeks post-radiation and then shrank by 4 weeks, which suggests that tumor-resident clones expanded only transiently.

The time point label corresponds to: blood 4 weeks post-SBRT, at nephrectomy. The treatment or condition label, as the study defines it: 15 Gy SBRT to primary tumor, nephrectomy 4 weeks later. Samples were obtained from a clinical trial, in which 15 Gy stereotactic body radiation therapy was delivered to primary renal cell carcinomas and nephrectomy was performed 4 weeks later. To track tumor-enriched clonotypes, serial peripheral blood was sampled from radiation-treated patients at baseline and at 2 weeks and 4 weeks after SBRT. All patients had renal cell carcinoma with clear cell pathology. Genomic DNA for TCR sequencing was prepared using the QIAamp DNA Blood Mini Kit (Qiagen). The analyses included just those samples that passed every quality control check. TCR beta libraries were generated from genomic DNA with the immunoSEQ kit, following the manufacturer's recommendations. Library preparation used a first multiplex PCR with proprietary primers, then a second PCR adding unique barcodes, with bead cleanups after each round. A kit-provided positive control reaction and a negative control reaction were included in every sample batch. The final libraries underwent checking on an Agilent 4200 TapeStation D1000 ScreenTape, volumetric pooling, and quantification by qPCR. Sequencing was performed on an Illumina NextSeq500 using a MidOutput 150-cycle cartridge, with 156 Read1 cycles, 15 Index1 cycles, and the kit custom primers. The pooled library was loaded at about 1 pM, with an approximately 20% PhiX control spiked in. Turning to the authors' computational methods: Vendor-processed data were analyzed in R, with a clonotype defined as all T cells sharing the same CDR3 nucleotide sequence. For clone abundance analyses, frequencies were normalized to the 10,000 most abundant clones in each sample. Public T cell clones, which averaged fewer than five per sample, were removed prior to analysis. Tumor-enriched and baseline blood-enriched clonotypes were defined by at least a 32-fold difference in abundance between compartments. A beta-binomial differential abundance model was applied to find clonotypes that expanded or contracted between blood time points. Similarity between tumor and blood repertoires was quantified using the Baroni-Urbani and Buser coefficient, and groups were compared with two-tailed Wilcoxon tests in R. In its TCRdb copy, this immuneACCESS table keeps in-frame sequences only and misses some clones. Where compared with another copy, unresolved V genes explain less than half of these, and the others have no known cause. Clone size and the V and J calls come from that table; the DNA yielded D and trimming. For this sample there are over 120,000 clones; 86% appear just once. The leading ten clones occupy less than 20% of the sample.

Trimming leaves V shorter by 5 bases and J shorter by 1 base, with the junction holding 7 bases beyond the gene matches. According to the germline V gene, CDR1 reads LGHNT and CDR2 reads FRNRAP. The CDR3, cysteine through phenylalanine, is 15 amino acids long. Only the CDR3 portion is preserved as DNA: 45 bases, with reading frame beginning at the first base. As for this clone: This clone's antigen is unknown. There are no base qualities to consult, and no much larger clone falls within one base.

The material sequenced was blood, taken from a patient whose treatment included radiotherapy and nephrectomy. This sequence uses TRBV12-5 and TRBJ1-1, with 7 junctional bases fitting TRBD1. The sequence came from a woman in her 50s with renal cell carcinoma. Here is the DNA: TGTGCTAGTGGTCCCGGACAGGATCGGAACACTGAAGCTTTCTTT. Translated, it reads CASGPGQDRNTEAFF.